This is a list of T cell receptor beta chains from one sample in a study of cytomegalovirus exposure and HLA in healthy donors. Libraries were prepared by immunoSEQ multiplex PCR; TCRdb keeps only in-frame clonotypes and omits some of them. Here the sample spans fewer than 150,000 clones, 80% being singletons. The sequenced sample consisted of PBMCs. These receptors all come from a man aged 35 to 55 in good health and CMV-seropositive. Both conserved end residues are part of each CDR3.

J gene: TRBJ2-7; V gene: TRBV16; CDR3 protein: CASSRDRLYEQYF
J gene: TRBJ1-6; V gene: TRBV23-1; CDR3 protein: CASSQIGWPYNSPLHF
J gene: TRBJ1-5; V gene: TRBV19; CDR3 protein: CASSMGRGQPQHF
J gene: TRBJ2-5; V gene: TRBV28; CDR3 protein: CASSLRREGQETQYF
J gene: TRBJ1-1; V gene: TRBV5-4; CDR3 protein: CASSPRGRNTEAFF
J gene: TRBJ2-3; V gene: TRBV9; CDR3 protein: CASSVARGLAGPDTQYF
J gene: TRBJ2-3; V gene: TRBV28; CDR3 protein: CASRILVGGAEDTQYF
J gene: TRBJ2-7; V gene: TRBV5-6; CDR3 protein: CASSSSSYEQYF
J gene: TRBJ2-7; V gene: TRBV7-6; CDR3 protein: CASSLAEGQSYEQYF
J gene: TRBJ2-1; V gene: TRBV7-8; CDR3 protein: CASNPLAGARDEQFF
J gene: TRBJ2-3; V gene: TRBV10-1; CDR3 protein: CASSESTEYRTDTQYF
J gene: TRBJ2-7; V gene: TRBV18; CDR3 protein: CASSLQGQRRSYEQYF
J gene: TRBJ1-2; V gene: TRBV2; CDR3 protein: CASSKKDRASGYTF
J gene: TRBJ1-1; V gene: TRBV4-1; CDR3 protein: CASSLRTGNAEAFF
J gene: TRBJ1-1; V gene: TRBV2; CDR3 protein: CASSNRGGTEAFF
J gene: TRBJ2-3; V gene: TRBV5-8; CDR3 protein: CASTRTGGDADTQYF
J gene: TRBJ1-5; V gene: TRBV28; CDR3 protein: CASSLGRGGNQPQHF
J gene: TRBJ2-4; V gene: TRBV6-1; CDR3 protein: CASSDRKTDKNIQYF
J gene: TRBJ2-7; V gene: TRBV5-1; CDR3 protein: CASRPRGQGAYEQYF
J gene: TRBJ1-5; V gene: TRBV5-8; CDR3 protein: CASSLVGSGQPQHF
J gene: TRBJ2-3; V gene: TRBV18; CDR3 protein: CASSPLSGDTDTQYF
J gene: TRBJ2-3; V gene: TRBV18; CDR3 protein: CASSPFEGALNTQYF
J gene: TRBJ1-2; V gene: TRBV2; CDR3 protein: CASFGGVHGYTF
J gene: TRBJ2-1; V gene: TRBV5-1; CDR3 protein: CASSATGGVYNEQFF
J gene: TRBJ2-1; V gene: TRBV7-2; CDR3 protein: CASSFGGGSGEQFF
J gene: TRBJ1-5; V gene: TRBV4-1; CDR3 protein: CASSQATGGAGASNQPQHF
J gene: TRBJ1-1; V gene: TRBV7-2; CDR3 protein: CASSLVRGTEAFF
J gene: TRBJ2-7; V gene: TRBV19; CDR3 protein: CASSIGSSREQYF
J gene: TRBJ1-2; V gene: TRBV28; CDR3 protein: CASSPPGFYGYTF
J gene: TRBJ2-3; V gene: TRBV6-1; CDR3 protein: CASSEPGPSTDTQYF
J gene: TRBJ2-7; V gene: TRBV4-2; CDR3 protein: CASSQRTSGIYEQYF
J gene: TRBJ2-1; V gene: TRBV5-6; CDR3 protein: CASSPPTENEQFF
J gene: TRBJ2-3; V gene: TRBV2; CDR3 protein: CASGEGTSTDTQYF
J gene: TRBJ1-1; V gene: TRBV4-1; CDR3 protein: CASSQVLANTEAFF
J gene: TRBJ2-7; V gene: TRBV6-6; CDR3 protein: CASSYSPGGREQYF
J gene: TRBJ2-3; V gene: TRBV7-9; CDR3 protein: CASSHGQGSTDTQYF
J gene: TRBJ1-1; V gene: TRBV18; CDR3 protein: CASSPLGRGSYTEAFF
J gene: TRBJ2-7; V gene: TRBV29-1; CDR3 protein: CSACTYTYEQYF
J gene: TRBJ2-5; V gene: TRBV5-1; CDR3 protein: CASSLGLAGVGETQYF
J gene: TRBJ1-5; V gene: TRBV27; CDR3 protein: CASSSGTAGNQPQHF
J gene: TRBJ1-1; V gene: TRBV27; CDR3 protein: CASSLQQGRGTEAFF
J gene: TRBJ1-6; V gene: TRBV5-5; CDR3 protein: CASSPGTVNSPLHF
J gene: NA; V gene: TRBV29-1; CDR3 protein: CSVGYEQYF
J gene: TRBJ1-1; V gene: TRBV18; CDR3 protein: CASSLKGQGIPQNTEAFF
J gene: TRBJ2-7; V gene: TRBV7-6; CDR3 protein: CASSLAPSGSMSEQYF
J gene: TRBJ2-2; V gene: TRBV6-5; CDR3 protein: CASGKQGAVEELFF
J gene: TRBJ2-7; V gene: TRBV5-4; CDR3 protein: CASSLGTSGTYEQYF
J gene: TRBJ2-1; V gene: TRBV5-6; CDR3 protein: CASSLGGTPRDEQFF
J gene: TRBJ1-3; V gene: TRBV6-5; CDR3 protein: CASSSHGSGNTIYF
J gene: TRBJ1-2; V gene: TRBV6-1; CDR3 protein: CASSEARPRGGTF
J gene: TRBJ2-1; V gene: TRBV7-8; CDR3 protein: CASSLNIRAASSGNEQFF
J gene: TRBJ2-3; V gene: TRBV7-6; CDR3 protein: CASSRRAGGKDTQYF
J gene: TRBJ1-6; V gene: TRBV29-1; CDR3 protein: CSVAITPGSPLHF
J gene: TRBJ2-7; V gene: TRBV5-6; CDR3 protein: CASSLGLAGGGEQYF
J gene: TRBJ1-5; V gene: TRBV19; CDR3 protein: CASSPPSNTQPQHF
J gene: TRBJ2-5; V gene: TRBV5-6; CDR3 protein: CASSSSGDPYQETQYF
J gene: TRBJ1-4; V gene: TRBV19; CDR3 protein: CASSRALTGSNEKLFF